Listed below are T cell receptor beta chains from one sample, sequenced in a study of metastatic and nonmetastatic thyroid tumors. TCRdb re-clonotyped the PCR reads through MiXCR. The table includes about 32,000 clones, under 8% detected once. Sequencing was performed on blood. All receptors come from a female donor with papillary thyroid cancer or a benign thyroid nodule (not recorded which). Some clones in this sample may be carry-over from other donors' samples. CDR3s include the opening cysteine and the closing phenylalanine or tryptophan. A D gene is named only where the DNA matches it firmly. A clone size is listed for some rows: how often the clone was seen (once, few, many), or a class if it is expanded.

J gene,D gene,V gene,clone size,CDR3 protein,CDR3 DNA
TRBJ2-1,TRBD2,TRBV27,many,CASSSAGADEQFF,TGTGCCAGCAGTTCTGCGGGAGCCGATGAGCAGTTCTTC
TRBJ1-2,TRBD1,TRBV18,many,CASSPDRGEGYTF,TGTGCCAGCTCACCTGACAGGGGTGAAGGCTACACCTTC
TRBJ1-5,NA,TRBV20-1,many,CSASTQRNQPQHF,TGCAGTGCTAGTACCCAGCGCAATCAGCCCCAGCATTTT
TRBJ1-1,NA,TRBV6-6,few,CASSYGTNTEAFF,TGTGCCAGCAGTTACGGGACGAACACTGAAGCTTTCTTT
TRBJ2-7,TRBD1,TRBV4-1,many,CASRSLSGDSSSPDHEQYF,TGCGCCAGCAGATCATTGTCAGGGGACAGTTCTTCCCCGGACCACGAGCAGTACTTC
TRBJ2-7,NA,TRBV5-1,many,CASSLVGDEQYF,TGCGCCAGCAGCTTGGTAGGGGACGAGCAGTACTTC
TRBJ2-5,NA,TRBV12-3/TRBV12-4,many,CASSRLRGGEETQYF,TGTGCCAGCAGCCGCCTCAGAGGGGGGGAAGAGACCCAGTACTTC
TRBJ1-2,NA,TRBV10-3,many,CAISEFGGYTF,TGTGCCATCAGTGAGTTTGGTGGCTACACCTTC
TRBJ2-7,TRBD1,TRBV4-3,many,CASSQLGTGDYEQYF,TGCGCCAGCAGCCAACTCGGGACAGGGGACTACGAGCAGTACTTC
TRBJ2-7,NA,TRBV30,many,CAWSTGVGSYEQYF,TGTGCCTGGAGTACGGGAGTGGGAAGCTACGAGCAGTACTTC
TRBJ1-1,NA,TRBV30,many,CAWGLGAAGTEAFF,TGTGCCTGGGGACTGGGGGCCGCGGGCACTGAAGCTTTCTTT
TRBJ1-2,NA,TRBV3-1,many,CASSQDLGGDYGYTF,TGTGCCAGCAGCCAAGATCTGGGGGGAGACTATGGCTACACCTTC
TRBJ2-2,TRBD2,TRBV5-1,NA,CATRDSAGRTRGELFF,TGCGCCACCAGAGATTCAGCGGGAAGGACTCGGGGGGAGCTGTTTTTT
TRBJ1-2,TRBD1,TRBV7-2,many,CASSSYRGIYGYTF,TGTGCCAGCAGCTCATACAGGGGAATCTATGGCTACACCTTC
TRBJ2-2,TRBD2,TRBV5-4,few,CASSGSGGQGTGELFF,TGTGCCAGCAGCGGCAGCGGGGGGCAGGGCACCGGGGAGCTGTTTTTT
TRBJ2-5,NA,TRBV29-1,many,CSVEAGGGETQYF,TGCAGCGTTGAAGCGGGGGGCGGGGAGACCCAGTACTTC
TRBJ2-6,NA,TRBV20-1,many,CSAHGGAGANVLTF,TGCAGTGCCCATGGCGGTGCTGGGGCCAACGTCCTGACTTTC
TRBJ1-2,NA,TRBV24-1,many,CATSAPHSGLNQTHYGYTF,TGTGCCACCAGTGCCCCCCATTCGGGACTCAACCAAACCCACTATGGCTACACCTTC
TRBJ2-5,TRBD2,TRBV18,many,CASSPPGLAAAQETQYF,TGTGCCAGCTCACCACCTGGTCTAGCGGCCGCTCAAGAGACCCAGTACTTC
TRBJ1-5,TRBD1,TRBV20-1,many,CSARGGGRQPQHF,TGCAGTGCTAGGGGAGGGGGCCGGCAGCCCCAGCATTTT
TRBJ2-6,NA,TRBV25-1,many,CASSTSGANVLTF,TGTGCCAGCTCAACTTCTGGGGCCAACGTCCTGACTTTC
TRBJ2-4,NA,TRBV11-2,few,CASSPGVASSNIQYF,TGTGCCAGCAGCCCCGGGGTTGCTAGCAGTAACATTCAGTACTTC
TRBJ2-1,TRBD2,TRBV11-2,many,CASSSGLAAYNEQFF,TGTGCCAGCAGCTCCGGACTAGCGGCCTACAATGAGCAGTTCTTC
TRBJ1-5,NA,TRBV28,many,CASSLFPVPRPQPQHF,TGTGCCAGCAGTTTATTCCCCGTTCCCCGCCCGCAGCCCCAGCATTTT
TRBJ2-1,NA,TRBV19,many,CASGSRGNSYNEQFF,TGTGCCAGTGGGTCTCGGGGGAACTCCTACAATGAGCAGTTCTTC
TRBJ1-1,TRBD1,TRBV5-1,many,CASSKGDRDTEAFF,TGCGCCAGCAGTAAGGGGGACAGAGACACTGAAGCTTTCTTT
TRBJ1-1,NA,TRBV6-2/TRBV6-3,many,CASSPTPADTEAFF,TGTGCCAGCAGCCCCACCCCGGCGGACACTGAAGCTTTCTTT
TRBJ1-2,NA,TRBV7-9,many,CASNPWGSVYGYTF,TGTGCCAGCAACCCGTGGGGGTCGGTCTATGGCTACACCTTC
TRBJ1-3,NA,TRBV28,many,CASRLGAGVSGNTIYF,TGTGCCAGCAGATTGGGGGCAGGGGTATCTGGAAACACCATATATTTT
TRBJ2-5,NA,TRBV20-1,many,CSARSRGRKQETQYF,TGCAGTGCTAGATCTCGGGGCAGAAAGCAAGAGACCCAGTACTTC
TRBJ1-5,NA,TRBV19,many,CASSMDPSARNQPQHF,TGTGCCAGTAGTATGGACCCGTCCGCGCGCAATCAGCCCCAGCATTTT
TRBJ2-5,NA,TRBV5-1,many,CASSIKETQYF,TGCGCCAGCAGCATAAAAGAGACCCAGTACTTC
TRBJ1-6,NA,TRBV28,few,CASRLEGNSPLQF,TGTGCCAGCCGTTTAGAGGGCAATTCGCCCCTCCAATTT
TRBJ2-5,TRBD2,TRBV2,many,CASNARGNQETQYF,TGTGCCAGCAATGCGCGGGGGAACCAAGAGACCCAGTACTTC
TRBJ1-1,NA,TRBV18,many,CASSHQNGQGLGTEAFF,TGTGCCAGCTCACACCAAAACGGTCAGGGGCTGGGAACTGAAGCTTTCTTT
TRBJ1-1,TRBD1,TRBV14,many,CASSRGQGLNTEAFF,TGTGCCAGCAGCCGTGGACAGGGTTTGAACACTGAAGCTTTCTTT
TRBJ2-3,NA,TRBV15,many,CATSRDLAADTQYF,TGTGCCACCAGCAGAGATTTAGCGGCAGATACGCAGTATTTT
TRBJ1-5,NA,TRBV6-1,many,CASRGWGAFQPQHF,TGTGCCAGCAGGGGTTGGGGGGCTTTTCAGCCCCAGCATTTT
TRBJ2-3,TRBD1,TRBV4-2,many,CASSQNPGQGADTQYF,TGTGCCAGCAGCCAAAACCCAGGACAGGGGGCAGATACGCAGTATTTT
TRBJ1-1,NA,TRBV30,many,CAWSWRRGDTEAFF,TGTGCCTGGAGCTGGCGGCGTGGGGACACTGAAGCTTTCTTT
TRBJ2-5,TRBD1,TRBV2,hyperexpanded,CASSGTGSGETQYF,TGTGCCAGCAGTGGGACAGGGAGTGGGGAGACCCAGTACTTC
TRBJ1-2,NA,TRBV12-3/TRBV12-4,many,CASSPFSQGANYGYTF,TGTGCCAGCAGTCCCTTCTCCCAGGGAGCTAACTATGGCTACACCTTC
TRBJ2-7,TRBD1,TRBV12-3/TRBV12-4,few,CASSFGNDRASIQCF,TGTGCCAGCAGTTTTGGAAACGACAGGGCTAGTATCCAGTGCTTC
TRBJ2-7,NA,TRBV20-1,many,CSAQGWADTYEQYF,TGCAGTGCCCAGGGCTGGGCAGATACCTACGAGCAGTACTTC